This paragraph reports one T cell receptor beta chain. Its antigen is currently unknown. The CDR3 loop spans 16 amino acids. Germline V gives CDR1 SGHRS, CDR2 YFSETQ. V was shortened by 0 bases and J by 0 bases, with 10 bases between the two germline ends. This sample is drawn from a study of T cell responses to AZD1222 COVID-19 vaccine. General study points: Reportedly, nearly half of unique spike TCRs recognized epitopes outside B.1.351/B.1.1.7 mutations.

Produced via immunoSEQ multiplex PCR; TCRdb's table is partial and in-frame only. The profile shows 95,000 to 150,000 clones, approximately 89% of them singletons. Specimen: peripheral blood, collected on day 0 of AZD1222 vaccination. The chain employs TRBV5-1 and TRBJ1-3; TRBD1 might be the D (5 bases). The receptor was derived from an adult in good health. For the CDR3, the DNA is TGCGCCAGCAGCTTGGGGGGCTGGTACTCTGGAAACACCATATATTTT. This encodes CASSLGGWYSGNTIYF.